Here is one T cell receptor beta chain with its context. Its antigen remains unknown. The table came from immunoSEQ multiplex PCR; TCRdb's copy has only in-frame clones and leaves some out. The data show about 37,000 clones, approximately 89% seen once. This specimen belongs to a study of T cells in localized non-small cell lung cancer. Study-wide results and limits: Heterogeneity remains possible, as sequencing covered one tumor region only. Higher adjacent-lung clonality was associated with shorter survival. Detection in adjacent lung was observed for a median approximately 53 of the top 100 tumor clones.

The sequence came from a female donor at least 60 years old with stage II lung adenocarcinoma. The starting material was peripheral blood mononuclear cells, obtained before any cancer treatment.

The chain's CDR3 is CASRRTVNTGELFF. As DNA, the CDR3 is TGCGCCAGCAGACGTACAGTGAACACCGGGGAGCTGTTTTTT. The V call is TRBV5-1, the J call TRBJ2-2; D not resolved. Germline CDR1 SGHRS, CDR2 YFSETQ. Between the trimmed V and J ends, which lost 5 bases and 1 base, there was a span of 9 bases. The CDR3 runs to 14 residues.